The clone carrying this T cell receptor beta chain is a singleton in its sample. The immunoSEQ assay was v3. The repertoire was sequenced with immunoSEQ multiplex PCR; TCRdb's copy has only in-frame clones and lacks some. Found here are just over 45,000 clones, approximately 79% of them singletons; the top ten hold roughly 16%. These data belong to a study of TIL therapy for anti-PD-1-resistant metastatic lung cancer. Study as a whole: Progressing patients received lymphodepletion, expanded TIL infusion and IL-2. Median tumor mutation burden was under 1.9 mutations per megabase.

The time point was: pre-treatment sample, taken before nivolumab and TIL therapy. Enrollment ran from late 2017 to early 2020. The CDR3 is 14 amino acids. With V trimmed by 6 bases and J by 1 base, 6 bases remained unmatched. CDR1 is MDHEN and CDR2 is SYDVKM in the germline V gene. This specimen consisted of blood, obtained at baseline. This chain connects TRBV28 to TRBJ2-7; 7 bases map to TRBD1. The TCR comes from a man between 65 and 85 years old with non-small cell lung cancer. The CDR3 protein is CASRPSRGSYEQYF. CDR3 in DNA: TGTGCCAGCAGGCCCAGCAGGGGGTCCTACGAGCAGTACTTC.